This TCR beta chain was captured by sequencing in a study of intratumoral heterogeneity in liver cancer. As for the study more broadly: Across the full approximately 14-patient cohort, most patients were male and the median age was approximately 65 years. The study combined RNA-seq, DNA sequencing, TCR-seq and SNP array data from multiple regions of hepatocellular carcinoma specimens to study intratumor heterogeneity. Of the approximately 68 multiregional samples collected from 14 HCC patients in the overall cohort, 50 to 55 were tumoral regions and approximately 20 were adjacent nontumoral regions. Results and caveats for the whole study, not just this receptor: According to the report, TCR sequencing confirmed the RNA-seq-based estimates of regional differences in tumor-infiltrating lymphocyte burden. Limitations acknowledged by the authors included a relatively low number of patients and under-sampled representation of tumor-infiltrating lymphocytes. In each sequenced patient, tumor region a showed significantly more unique T-cell clonal expansions than tumor region b. Within each of the two sequenced patients, overall T cell clonality showed no significant difference between tumor regions.

Using the immunoSEQ assay, the TCR beta chain CDR3 regions were sequenced from genomic DNA. Primers annealing to V and J segments amplified rearranged VDJ segments. The study's processing was this. The ImmunoSeq Analyzer software was used to calculate clonality and richness metrics. Fisher's exact test, supplemented by a beta-binomial method for added stringency, was applied to identify differentially abundant clones between regions. TCRdb re-hosts the immuneACCESS table, in-frame sequences only. Its copies lack some clones; in the studies checked, an unresolved V gene accounts for under half of them, and the cause for the rest is not known. Clonal size and the V and J genes are those of that table, whereas D and trimming came from the DNA. The sample records 5,000 to 7,500 clones, approximately 71% of which are singletons. 39% of the sample is in the top ten clones. The H label marked samples taken from distinct, geographically separated regions of the hepatocellular carcinoma nodule. Early-stage hepatocellular carcinoma was present in all patients, and no therapy was administered to any patient before surgical resection. The sampled areas showed no macroscopic signs of necrosis or hemorrhage. Multiple regions from a couple of patients were subjected to TCR sequencing (ImmunoSeq). Frozen resection tissue samples were collected at least 1 cm apart from each other. Genomic DNA was extracted from bulk tissue using the DNeasy blood and tissue kit.

V is shortened by 4 bases, J by 3 bases, and the region joining them spans 7 bases. The CDR3, from cysteine to phenylalanine, totals 12 residues. Solely the CDR3 DNA is kept, with 36 bases framed from the first base. The germline V gene sets CDR1 to SNHLY and CDR2 to FYNNEI. Note on this clone: Its binding antigen is unknown. It has no much larger one-base neighbor in the sample; base qualities were not kept.

This TCR was recovered from a woman aged 70-85 years with hepatocellular carcinoma. The receptor chain draws on TRBV2 and TRBJ2-7; D gene: possibly TRBD2, on 5 matching bases. Sequenced material: tumor tissue, taken before any cancer treatment. DNA sequence: TGTGCCAGCAGTGCTACTAGCTACGAGCAGTACTTC. The resulting protein is CASSATSYEQYF.